These T cell receptor beta chains were read from a single sample in a study of T cell responses to AZD1222 COVID-19 vaccine. TCRdb keeps only in-frame clones here, not all; method: immunoSEQ multiplex PCR. The sample includes about 150,000 clones, 89% of them seen just once. Sequenced here: peripheral blood, sampled on day 0 of AZD1222 vaccination. These receptor sequences come from an adult in good health. Each CDR3 is given with its conserved first and last residue. A D gene is named only where the DNA matches it firmly. Part of the rows lack a size; the others show once, few, many or a class for expanded clones.

clone_size,v_call,d_call,cdr3_length,j_call,cdr3_nt,cdr3_aa
.,TRBV5-4,.,15,TRBJ1-6,TGTGCCAGCAGCTTGGATGGCGGTCAGAATTCACCCCTCCACTTT,CASSLDGGQNSPLHF
.,TRBV9,.,14,TRBJ1-5,TGTGCCAGCAGCCACGGCGGGGTTAATCAGCCCCAGCATTTT,CASSHGGVNQPQHF
once,TRBV5-5,TRBD1,15,TRBJ1-3,TGTGCCAGCAGCTTGGAGGGGGCTCCTGGAAACACCATATATTTT,CASSLEGAPGNTIYF
.,TRBV5-5,.,15,TRBJ1-5,TGTGCCAGCAGCTTCCGGGGGGTGGGCAATCAGCCCCAGCATTTT,CASSFRGVGNQPQHF
once,TRBV11-2,.,17,TRBJ2-5,TGTGCCAGCAGCTTAGGTCTGAGTAGCGACCTACAAGAGACCCAGTACTTC,CASSLGLSSDLQETQYF
.,TRBV6-4,TRBD1,14,TRBJ2-2,TGTGCCAGCAGTGAAGACAGGGAAACCGGGGAGCTGTTTTTT,CASSEDRETGELFF
.,TRBV7-7,.,17,TRBJ1-1,TGTGCCAGCAGCCCTTGGACACCCGACTGGGGGGATACTGAAGCTTTCTTT,CASSPWTPDWGDTEAFF
.,TRBV11-2,TRBD2,16,TRBJ2-1,TGTGCCAGCAGCTTAGATCCGGCTAGCGGGAGGTCGGGCCCGTTCTTC,CASSLDPASGRSGPFF
.,TRBV24-1,TRBD1,11,TRBJ1-2,TGTGCCACCAGTACAGGGGGCGGCTACACCTTC,CATSTGGGYTF
.,TRBV5-1,TRBD1,14,TRBJ1-2,TGCGCCAGCAGCTTGGCCGGGACAGCCTATGGCTACACCTTC,CASSLAGTAYGYTF
.,TRBV3-1/TRBV3-2,TRBD1,16,TRBJ2-7,TGTGCCAGCACCGCACCGACCGACAGGGGTTTTTACGAGCAGTACTTC,CASTAPTDRGFYEQYF
.,TRBV3-1/TRBV3-2,.,14,TRBJ1-2,TGTGCCAGCAGCCAATTAGGTGTTAACTATGGCTACACCTTC,CASSQLGVNYGYTF
.,TRBV2,.,14,TRBJ2-7,TGTGCCAGCAGTAGAATTGTAAGCTCCTACGAGCAGTACTTC,CASSRIVSSYEQYF
.,TRBV27,.,14,TRBJ2-3,TGTGCCAGCAGTTTAGGAGTCCGCACAGATACGCAGTATTTT,CASSLGVRTDTQYF
.,TRBV19,.,13,TRBJ1-1,TGTGCCAGTAGTATTGGAGTGAACACTGAAGCTTTCTTT,CASSIGVNTEAFF
.,TRBV7-9,TRBD1,13,TRBJ2-5,TGTGCCAGCAGCTTCAGCAGGGGGGAGACCCAGTACTTC,CASSFSRGETQYF
.,TRBV11-2,.,15,TRBJ1-4,TGTGCCAGCAGCTTAGTGGATAGGTATAGTGAAAAACTGTTTTTT,CASSLVDRYSEKLFF
.,TRBV6-1,.,16,TRBJ1-6,TGTGCCAGCAGTGCCGGGGGAGGGTTTGATAATTCACCCCTCCACTTT,CASSAGGGFDNSPLHF
once,TRBV6-5,.,13,TRBJ1-2,TGTGCCAGCAGCCAGGGGCCCCACTATGGCTACACCTTC,CASSQGPHYGYTF
.,TRBV5-1,TRBD1,15,TRBJ1-1,TGCGCCAGCAGCTTTACAGGGGGCTTGGACACTGAAGCTTTCTTT,CASSFTGGLDTEAFF